This passage covers 20 T cell receptor beta chains from one sample sequenced in a study of cytomegalovirus exposure and HLA in healthy donors. Repertoires were generated with immunoSEQ multiplex PCR, while TCRdb's copy carries only in-frame clones and drops some. The repertoire consists of about 160,000 clones, with around nine tenths occurring once and the leading ten covering 4% to 5%. Sequences were obtained from PBMCs. The origin of the receptors is a man aged 18 to 30 in good health and CMV-seropositive.

This clone showed up just once. The chain joins TRBV29-1 to TRBJ2-3, with D possibly being TRBD1 (5 bases). The germline V and J ends were trimmed by 2 bases and 0 bases, with 12 bases remaining between them. CDR1 and CDR2 (germline): SQVTM, ANQGSEA. This CDR3 contains 15 residues. CDR3: CSVENRKTSTDTQYF. The CDR3 DNA reads as TGCAGCGTTGAAAACAGGAAAACTAGCACAGATACGCAGTATTTT.

This chain joins TRBV19 and TRBJ2-7; D uncertain. V dropped 5 bases and J dropped 5 bases, with 16 bases sitting between them. Germline lookup yields CDR1 LNHDA and CDR2 SQIVND (reference sequence). The CDR3 extends over 14 amino acids. This chain's CDR3 is CASSSQSRYHEQYF. The CDR3 bases are TGTGCCAGTAGTTCACAGTCCAGGTACCACGAGCAGTACTTC.

The V gene is TRBV5-1, the J gene TRBJ2-7; D perhaps matches TRBD2 (6 bases). The CDR3 has 15 amino acids. Germline assignment: CDR1 SGHRS and CDR2 YFSETQ. The germline V and J ends were trimmed by 2 bases and 0 bases, with 12 bases remaining between them. CDR3 in DNA: TGCGCCAGCAGCTTTAGGAGCGGGTTCTCCTACGAGCAGTACTTC. Its translation: CASSFRSGFSYEQYF.

A single count supports this clone. The sample carries other DNA sequences with the same CDR3. The rearrangement uses TRBV5-1 and TRBJ2-7, with D perhaps matching TRBD1 (5 bases). Trimming removed 0 bases from V and 2 bases from J, with 6 bases in between. The CDR3 runs 13 residues. Germline V gene sequence: CDR1 SGHRS, CDR2 YFSETQ. The CDR3 DNA follows: TGCGCCAGCAGCTTGGCAGGGACCTACGAGCAGTACTTC. It codes for CASSLAGTYEQYF.

The rearrangement links TRBV6-5 to TRBJ2-7, with 9 positions matching TRBD1. J was trimmed by 5 bases and V by 6 bases; bases with no gene match: 8. Germline lookup yields CDR1 MNHEY and CDR2 SVGAGI. The CDR3 is 14 residues long. The CDR3: CASRRGQGNHEQYF. CDR3 in DNA: TGTGCCAGCAGAAGAGGACAGGGGAACCACGAGCAGTACTTC.

J is TRBJ1-1 and V is TRBV27, with 9 bases fitting TRBD1. The CDR3 has 13 amino acids. From germline, CDR1 is MNHEY and CDR2 SMNVEV (reference sequence). With V trimmed by 9 bases and J by 5 bases, 7 bases remained unmatched. CDR3 residues: CASTGGGRTEAFF. Written as DNA, the CDR3 is TGTGCCAGTACAGGGGGCGGTAGGACTGAAGCTTTCTTT.

This clone occurred once. The CDR3 reads CASSFSSWEGGNEQFF. For the CDR3, the DNA is TGTGCCAGCAGTTTTTCGTCGTGGGAGGGGGGCAATGAGCAGTTCTTC. V and J are TRBV27 and TRBJ2-1; D perhaps matches TRBD2 (7 bases). Germline V gives CDR1 MNHEY, CDR2 SMNVEV (reference sequence). The V and J ends lost 3 bases and 6 bases respectively, with 18 bases between them. The CDR3 has 16 residues.

The V call is TRBV5-1, the J call TRBJ2-3, with 12 positions matching TRBD2. CDR1 is SGHRS, CDR2 YFSETQ, per germline. This CDR3 has 16 residues. V gave up 2 bases and J gave up 2 bases; unmatched junction bases: 3. DNA of the CDR3: TGCGCCAGCAGCTTACTAGCGGGAGGTAACACAGATACGCAGTATTTT. This gives the protein CASSLLAGGNTDTQYF.

The chain links TRBV6-5 to TRBJ2-7; 8 nucleotides line up with TRBD1. V lost 4 bases and J lost 0; bases outside the gene matches: 5. The CDR3 spans 15 residues. Germline CDR1 MNHEY, CDR2 SVGAGI. CDR3 loop: CASSFGQGTSYEQYF. In DNA form, the CDR3 reads TGTGCCAGCAGTTTCGGACAGGGTACCTCCTACGAGCAGTACTTC.

The chain links TRBV9 to TRBJ2-3; D possibly corresponds to TRBD2 (6 bases). Germline lookup yields CDR1 SGDLS and CDR2 YYNGEE. V lost 3 bases to trimming and J lost 0 bases, with 8 bases between them. This CDR3 has 14 residues. The CDR3 nucleotides are TGTGCCAGCAGCGGGGGGGTGAGCACAGATACGCAGTATTTT. This translates into CASSGGVSTDTQYF.

The gene calls are TRBV7-2 and TRBJ1-2, with D possibly matching TRBD1 (6 bases). This CDR3 comprises 14 residues. The V and J ends lost 5 bases and 4 bases respectively, with 14 bases between them. Germline CDR1 reads SGHTA; CDR2 reads FQGNSA. The CDR3 protein is CASSTYQGSYGYTF. In DNA, the CDR3 is TGTGCCAGCAGCACCTACCAGGGGTCCTATGGCTACACCTTC.

As DNA, the CDR3 is TGTGCCAGCAGCGTGGGACAGGGGGCGCGTGAGCAGTACTTC. Translating it yields CASSVGQGAREQYF. V usage is TRBV7-3 and J usage is TRBJ2-7; 12 bases align to TRBD1. The junction had 6 bases not matched to a gene; V was cut back by 5 bases and J by 7 bases. CDR3 length equals 14 residues. Germline CDR1 and CDR2: SGHTA and FQGTGA.

The rearrangement links TRBV19 to TRBJ1-5; unclear D gene. V lost 1 base and J lost 0, with 13 bases in between. The germline V gene has CDR1 LNHDA and CDR2 SQIVND (reference sequence). The CDR3 runs to 17 residues. Written as DNA, the CDR3 is TGTGCCAGTAGTATAGGACCCTCAGGCTATAGCAATCAGCCCCAGCATTTT. Translated: CASSIGPSGYSNQPQHF.

This chain uses TRBV6-1 with TRBJ2-7; 9 nucleotides agree with TRBD2. J gave up 2 bases and V 6 bases, and 5 bases lay outside the gene matches. CDR1 MNHNS and CDR2 SASEGT come from the germline V gene. The CDR3 is made up of 14 amino acids. The CDR3, as DNA: TGTGCCAGCAGGCAGACTAGCGGAACCTACGAGCAGTACTTC. As protein: CASRQTSGTYEQYF.

The chain employs TRBV5-4 and TRBJ2-5; tentatively, D is TRBD2 (5 bases). The CDR3 sequence is 16 residues long. CDR1 is SGHNT, CDR2 YYREEE, per germline (reference sequence). V shed 0 bases and J shed 0 bases, with 12 bases lying between them. CDR3 nucleotides: TGTGCCAGCAGCTTGGCGACGAGAGGGTACCAAGAGACCCAGTACTTC. This gives the protein CASSLATRGYQETQYF.

The chain combines TRBV7-8 with TRBJ2-5; weak D call: TRBD2 (5 bases). CDR3 length: 15 residues. In germline, CDR1 is SGHVS, CDR2 FQNEAQ. V was clipped by 1 base and J by 0 bases, with 9 bases between them. The CDR3 bases are TGTGCCAGCAGCTTAGTGGGAGCGTACCAAGAGACCCAGTACTTC. Its protein product is CASSLVGAYQETQYF.

The chain joins TRBV4-1 to TRBJ1-2; D is unresolved. The germline gives CDR1 MGHRA, CDR2 YSYEKL. The CDR3 contains 14 residues. V was trimmed by 1 base and J by 2 bases, leaving 8 bases between them. The CDR3 sequence: CASSQVEGNYGYTF. The CDR3 region has the DNA TGCGCCAGCAGCCAAGTTGAGGGAAACTATGGCTACACCTTC.

The chain links TRBV28 to TRBJ2-7; D is perhaps TRBD1 (6 bases). The germline V gene encodes CDR1 MDHEN and CDR2 SYDVKM. Trimming cost V 8 bases and J 3 bases, with 23 bases left between them. CDR3 length: 16 amino acids. CDR3 DNA: TGTGCCAGCCTATCCGGGACACCGGACCGGAACTACGAGCAGTACTTC. It is translated as CASLSGTPDRNYEQYF.

The gene calls are TRBV28 and TRBJ2-1; TRBD2 agrees at 7 bases. The V and J ends lost 3 bases and 5 bases, in that order; junction bases with no gene match: 1. Germline values: CDR1 MDHEN, CDR2 SYDVKM. This CDR3 has 13 residues. The CDR3 DNA follows: TGTGCCAGCAGTTTGGCGGGGGACAATGAGCAGTTCTTC. It is translated as CASSLAGDNEQFF.

The genes are TRBV9 and TRBJ1-2; 10 positions match TRBD1. V lost 2 bases to trimming and J lost 5 bases; unmatched junction nucleotides: 9. This CDR3 contains 16 residues. Germline assignment: CDR1 SGDLS and CDR2 YYNGEE. CDR3 loop: CASSVGWTGGTYGYTF. The CDR3 DNA is TGTGCCAGCAGCGTCGGCTGGACAGGGGGGACTTATGGCTACACCTTC.